This section outlines one T cell receptor beta chain sequence together with its context. This specimen comes from a study of blood T cell repertoires in COVID-19. The overall study: Whether acute or convalescent, the COVID-19 samples came from the United States, Italy and Spain.

Original data processing: Quantification of nucleated cells was approximated via reference gene primer amplification. The data were produced by immunoSEQ multiplex PCR, yet TCRdb's version contains in-frame clones alone and is incomplete. Clonal size and the V and J genes are those of that table, whereas D and trimming came from the DNA. The sample includes about 120,000 clones, roughly 83% of them seen just once. Germline CDR1 is SGHDT and CDR2 is YYEEEE. V lost 4 bases and J 7 bases, leaving 8 bases between the germline ends. The CDR3 runs to 12 residues. Input material: peripheral blood. The sequence was obtained from a woman aged 80 or older with acute or convalescent COVID-19. This rearrangement joins TRBV5-6 to TRBJ2-2; TRBD2 might be the D (6 bases). CDR3 DNA sequence: TGTGCCAGCAGCCGGGAGAGCGGGGAGCTGTTTTTT. This sequence encodes CASSRESGELFF.